The 21 T cell receptor beta chains in this list originate from one sample, sequenced in a study of T cell repertoires in cytomegalovirus infection. The antigens for these receptors are not known. TCRdb used MiXCR to reprocess the reads, holding one entry per CDR3 protein. The sample consists of some 940,000 distinct CDR3 sequences, more than 25% of them appearing once. The input for sequencing was cultured CD8+ T cells from PBMCs, taken from culture after CMV antigen stimulation. These TCRs come from a human donor in good health (CMV status not recorded). Some clones in this sample may be carry-over from other donors' samples.

A few counts support this clonotype. This chain joins TRBV27 and TRBJ1-4; TRBD1 might be the D (6 bases). This CDR3 comprises 15 residues. V gave up 0 bases and J gave up 3 bases, with 8 bases separating them. Germline V gene lookup returns CDR1 MNHEY and CDR2 SMNVEV (reference sequence). The CDR3 spells CASSLSRGPNEKLFF. The CDR3 nucleotides are TGTGCCAGCAGTTTATCCAGGGGCCCTAATGAAAAACTGTTTTTT.

The chain couples TRBV27 to TRBJ2-7; D gene ambiguous. CDR1 and CDR2 (germline): MNHEY, SMNVEV (reference sequence). V lost 6 bases to trimming and J lost 2 bases, with 5 bases between them. The CDR3 sequence is 11 residues long. In DNA, the CDR3 is TGTGCCAGCAGGGGCCCCTACGAGCAGTACTTC. Translated, it gives CASRGPYEQYF.

The chain couples TRBV6-2 or TRBV6-3 to TRBJ1-1; 7 bases align to TRBD1. Unmatched junction bases numbered 4, after V lost 0 bases and J lost 3 bases. Germline CDR1 is MNHEY and CDR2 is SVGEGT. CDR3 length: 15 residues. The CDR3 DNA follows: TGTGCCAGCAGTTACTCCGGGACAGATTACACTGAAGCTTTCTTT. It encodes CASSYSGTDYTEAFF.

There are a few counts of this clonotype. The rearrangement joins TRBV27 to TRBJ2-3; D is undetermined. V lost 3 bases and J 14 bases, leaving 12 bases between the germline ends. In germline, CDR1 is MNHEY, CDR2 SMNVEV (reference sequence). The CDR3 is 11 amino acids. The CDR3 spells CASSFGRWWYF. Written as DNA, the CDR3 is TGTGCCAGCAGTTTTGGACGTTGGTGGTATTTT.

The CDR3 DNA reads as TGTGCCAGCAGCTCCCGCCGCCCCCCTGAAGCTTTCTTT. This codes for CASSSRRPPEAFF. V usage is TRBV9 and J usage is TRBJ1-1; D not certain. Looked up from germline, CDR1 is SGDLS and CDR2 is YYNGEE. V was clipped by 4 bases and J by 6 bases, with 13 bases between them. This CDR3 is built from 13 residues.

This clonotype was seen only a few times. J is TRBJ1-6 and V is TRBV7-2; D call uncertain. This CDR3 spans 14 amino acids. V was shortened by 6 bases and J by 2 bases, with 8 bases between the two germline ends. CDR1 is SGHTA, CDR2 FQGNSA, per germline. Here the CDR3 reads CASRFRAYNSPLHF. The CDR3 DNA is TGTGCCAGCAGATTCCGGGCCTATAATTCACCCCTCCACTTT.

This clonotype was found a few times. The genes are TRBV5-4 and TRBJ2-5; D is uncertain. Trimming left V 1 base short and J 5 bases short, with 9 bases between. The CDR3 runs 13 residues. Per germline, CDR1 SGHNT and CDR2 YYREEE (reference sequence). The CDR3 sequence: CASSLTLDETQYF. The CDR3 DNA follows: TGTGCCAGCAGCTTGACACTTGATGAGACCCAGTACTTC. Full variable domain (rest looked up from reference TRBV5-4 and TRBJ2-5): ETGVTQSPTHLIKTRGQQVTLRCSSQSGHNTVSWYQQALGQGPQFIFQYYREEENGRGNFPPRFSGLQFPNYSSELNVNALELDDSALYLCASSLTLDETQYFGPGTRLLVL.

This clonotype was picked up a small number of times. The chain is built from TRBV7-6 and TRBJ2-7; 7 nucleotides line up with TRBD2. From germline, CDR1 is SGHVS and CDR2 FNYEAQ. This CDR3 comprises 15 residues. With 6 bases clipped from V and 5 bases from J, the junction kept 13 bases outside the gene matches. In nucleotides, the CDR3 is TGTGCCAGCAGTTTTCTAGCGGTCCCTTCTCACGAGCAGTACTTC. It yields the protein CASSFLAVPSHEQYF.

V usage is TRBV2 and J usage is TRBJ2-3; 7 bases agree with TRBD2. The CDR3 totals 16 residues. Per the germline V gene, CDR1 is SNHLY and CDR2 is FYNNEI. The V and J ends lost 8 bases and 0 bases, in that order; junction bases with no gene match: 11. CDR3: CASPVRLADSTDTQYF. As DNA, the CDR3 is TGTGCCAGCCCCGTCAGGCTAGCGGATAGCACAGATACGCAGTATTTT.

This sequence joins TRBV12-5 and TRBJ2-3; TRBD1 matches at 11 bases. Germline-derived CDR1 and CDR2 are LGHNT and FRNRAP. Unmatched junction bases numbered 7, after V lost 5 bases and J lost 0 bases. The CDR3 covers 17 residues. The CDR3 bases are TGTGCTAGTGGTCCCCAGGACAGGGGGCGCAGCACAGATACGCAGTATTTT. As protein: CASGPQDRGRSTDTQYF.

This clonotype appeared once. The genes are TRBV4-3 and TRBJ1-2; D is unclear. Trimming took 1 base from V and 4 from J, leaving 28 bases between them. This CDR3 comprises 20 residues. Germline CDR1 is LGHNA and CDR2 is YSLEER. The CDR3 loop reads CASSQASRSLLVTKVYGYTF. The CDR3 region has the DNA TGCGCCAGCAGCCAAGCCTCCAGGTCCCTACTGGTTACTAAAGTCTATGGCTACACCTTC.

The V and J genes are TRBV5-6 and TRBJ1-2; perhaps TRBD1 as D (5 bases). There are 13 residues in the CDR3. CDR1 and CDR2 from the germline V gene are SGHDT and YYEEEE. The V end was cut by 4 bases, the J end by 10 bases, with 17 bases between. The CDR3 DNA reads TGTGCCAGCAGCGCGGGACGGCGTCTCGACTACACCTTC. Its protein is CASSAGRRLDYTF.

The chain couples TRBV7-6 to TRBJ2-7, with a possible D match to TRBD2 (5 bases). Germline V gene data show CDR1 as SGHVS and CDR2 as FNYEAQ. Trimming pared 1 base from V and 7 bases from J, leaving 11 bases between. The CDR3 totals 13 residues. The CDR3: CASSLGLTGEQYV. The CDR3 region has the DNA TGTGCCAGCAGCTTAGGTCTAACGGGGGAGCAGTACGTC.

This clonotype was seen only a few times. The V and J genes are TRBV7-9 and TRBJ2-7; unclear D gene. CDR3 length equals 12 residues. Trimming left V 3 bases short and J 6 bases short, with 9 bases between. The V gene's germline CDR1 is SEHNR and CDR2 FQNEAQ (reference sequence). The CDR3 sequence: CASSFNKFEQYV. The CDR3 DNA reads TGTGCCAGCAGCTTCAACAAATTCGAGCAGTACGTC.

This clonotype has ten or more counts. This chain links TRBV7-8 with TRBJ1-2; 10 bases are a match to TRBD1. CDR3 length: 14 residues. V lost 4 bases, J lost 3 bases, and 2 bases stayed unmatched. Germline V lookup: CDR1 SGHVS, CDR2 FQNEAQ. Here the CDR3 DNA reads TGTGCCAGCAGCTCCGGGACAGGGGACTATGGCTACACCTTC. This codes for CASSSGTGDYGYTF.

A few counts support this clonotype. The chain combines TRBV6-2 or TRBV6-3 with TRBJ2-2; the D gene is possibly TRBD2 (7 bases). This CDR3 comprises 19 residues. Deletions cut 8 bases from V and 5 bases from J, with 30 bases between. The germline gives CDR1 MNHEY, CDR2 SVGEGT. CDR3 protein: CASRMPNPREGEETGELFF. In DNA, the CDR3 is TGTGCCAGCCGCATGCCGAACCCTAGGGAGGGGGAAGAGACCGGGGAGCTGTTTTTT.

This chain links TRBV6-6 with TRBJ1-5, with D maybe TRBD1 (6 bases). V was trimmed by 6 bases and J by 0 bases, leaving 12 bases between them. The length of the CDR3 is 15 residues. CDR1 and CDR2 (germline): MNHNY, SVGAGI (reference sequence). CDR3 nucleotides: TGTGCCAGCAGCAAAAGGACAGTTAGCAATCAGCCCCAGCATTTT. It encodes CASSKRTVSNQPQHF.

The V gene is TRBV6-6, the J gene TRBJ1-1, with D possibly matching TRBD1 (6 bases). With 6 bases removed from V and 1 base from J, the gap between germline ends came to 9 bases. The germline gives CDR1 MNHNY, CDR2 SVGAGI (reference sequence). This CDR3 has 13 amino acids. CDR3 in DNA: TGTGCCAGCAGAACAGGGACGAACACTGAAGCTTTCTTT. Translating gives CASRTGTNTEAFF.

In this sample, this clonotype turned up many times. The rearrangement uses TRBV7-8 and TRBJ2-4; the D gene is possibly TRBD2 (6 bases). The CDR3 runs 15 residues. The germline V gene encodes CDR1 SGHVS and CDR2 FQNEAQ. Trimming removed 1 base from V and 6 bases from J, with 13 bases in between. CDR3 sequence (DNA): TGTGCCAGCAGCTTAGGTCCTAGCGAAAGAAACATTCAGTACTTC. Residues: CASSLGPSERNIQYF.

The CDR3 loop reads CASSSPEGWQPQHF. CDR3 nucleotide sequence: TGTGCCAGCAGTTCTCCGGAGGGGTGGCAGCCCCAGCATTTT. This chain connects TRBV6-8 to TRBJ1-5; a possible D gene is TRBD1 (5 bases). Per the germline V gene, CDR1 is MNHGY and CDR2 is SAAAGT. Trimming took 4 bases from V and 7 from J, leaving 14 bases between them. The CDR3 totals 14 residues.

A word on this clonotype: Since a much larger clone is just one base distant, this may be a read error. CDR3 loop: CASSPETRYF. The CDR3 DNA reads TGTGCCAGCAGCCCAGAGACCCGGTACTTC. The chain combines TRBV7-8 with TRBJ2-5; D ambiguous. Germline loops: CDR1 SGHVS, CDR2 FQNEAQ. CDR3 length: 10 amino acids.